The clone carrying this T cell receptor (beta chain) has more than one count but fewer than ten. The study ran its PCR with 60 Vbeta and 13 Jbeta primers. Generated by immunoSEQ multiplex PCR, the TCRdb table keeps only in-frame clones and is missing some. The data hold about 210,000 clones, with about four fifths observed a single time. The CDR3 extends over 14 amino acids. CDR1 LNHNV and CDR2 YYDKDF come from the germline V gene (reference sequence). Trimming pared 2 bases from V and 8 bases from J, leaving 15 bases between. This sample was taken from a study of cytomegalovirus exposure and HLA in healthy donors.

The sequenced sample was PBMCs. The clonotype originates from a man aged 35 to 55 in good health and CMV-seropositive. The genes are TRBV15 and TRBJ1-2; D not certain. CDR3 nucleotide sequence: TGTGCCACCAGCAGATACGGCGCGGCGCGGGGCTACACCTTC. Translating gives CATSRYGAARGYTF.